This is a list of T cell receptor beta chains from one sample in a study of blood T cell repertoires in COVID-19. The data were produced by immunoSEQ multiplex PCR, yet TCRdb's version contains in-frame clones alone and is incomplete. This table has 140,000 to 150,000 clones, around 81% appearing once. Specimen: peripheral blood. These receptors were taken from a human donor with acute or convalescent COVID-19. The donor label of this sample is uncertain. CDR3s include the opening cysteine and the closing phenylalanine or tryptophan. The order of the fields is D gene, clone size, J gene, V gene, CDR3 DNA, CDR3 protein. A D gene is named only where the DNA matches it firmly. The listing skips clone size in some rows; elsewhere it reads once, few, many or a size class.

-	-	TRBJ1-5	TRBV7-9	TGTGCCAGCAGCTTTTTCCAGGGACCCCAGCATTTT	CASSFFQGPQHF
-	-	TRBJ1-1	TRBV2	TGTGCCAGCAGGGACAGCCAATTGAACACTGAAGCTTTCTTT	CASRDSQLNTEAFF
TRBD1	-	TRBJ2-7	TRBV29-1	TGCAGCGCTCGGACAGGGTTGCGGAACGAGCAGTACTTC	CSARTGLRNEQYF
-	-	TRBJ1-1	TRBV24-1	TGTGCCACCAGTGAGCATCCGGGAGGTGGAGCTTTCTTT	CATSEHPGGGAFF
TRBD1	-	TRBJ2-4	TRBV2	TGTGCCAGCAGTGAAGCCCGTAGACAGGGAAAAAACATTCAGTACTTC	CASSEARRQGKNIQYF
-	-	TRBJ1-2	TRBV5-4	TGTGCCAGCAGCTCGGACAGAAATAGGGGCTACACCTTC	CASSSDRNRGYTF
TRBD1	-	TRBJ1-2	TRBV5-4	TGTGCCAGCAGCTTACAGGGGGCAGGATTGGGCTACACCTTC	CASSLQGAGLGYTF
TRBD1	-	TRBJ1-1	TRBV19	TGTGCCAGTAGTCCAGGACAGGGGAGGCGGTTGGGCACTGAAGCTTTCTTT	CASSPGQGRRLGTEAFF
TRBD1	-	TRBJ2-2	TRBV24-1	TGTGCCACCAGTGACCCGGGACAGGGGAACACCGGGGAGCTGTTTTTT	CATSDPGQGNTGELFF
TRBD1	-	TRBJ1-5	TRBV12-3/TRBV12-4	TGTGCCAGCAGTTTAACAGGGGGAGAGCCCCAGCATTTT	CASSLTGGEPQHF
-	-	TRBJ1-5	TRBV13	TGTGCCAGCAGCCTCTCAGGGTACAATCAGCCCCAGCATTTT	CASSLSGYNQPQHF
TRBD2	-	TRBJ2-3	TRBV15	TGTGCCACCAGCAGTTTGAGCGGGGGGGCTGGAGATACGCAGTATTTT	CATSSLSGGAGDTQYF
-	-	TRBJ1-2	TRBV9	TGTGCCAGCAGCGTAGGGTCAGGGGACACTTTCTATGGCTACACCTTC	CASSVGSGDTFYGYTF
TRBD1	-	TRBJ2-1	TRBV19	TGTGCCAGTAGTAGGGACCAGGGGGCTGTCTACAATGAGCAGTTCTTC	CASSRDQGAVYNEQFF
TRBD2	few	TRBJ2-2	TRBV11-3	TGTGCCAGCAGCCCCCGGGGGGATCCAGGAGGGGAGCTGTTTTTT	CASSPRGDPGGELFF
TRBD1	once	TRBJ1-2	TRBV5-1	TGCGCCAGCAGCTTGCAGGGGGCCGGTGGCTACACCTTC	CASSLQGAGGYTF
TRBD1	once	TRBJ2-3	TRBV4-1	TGCGCCAGCAGCCATGGACAGGCCCTTCGCACAGATACGCAGTATTTT	CASSHGQALRTDTQYF
TRBD2	-	TRBJ2-2	TRBV2	TGTGCCCGGGGGGGGCAGAACACCGGGGAGCTGTTTTTT	CARGGQNTGELFF
-	-	TRBJ2-1	TRBV7-2	TGTGCCAGCAGCCCAGGCCGGCCTGAGCAGTTCTTC	CASSPGRPEQFF
-	-	TRBJ1-1	TRBV6-5	TGTGCCAGCAGTACCGGTGAGCGGCGGAGCACTGAAGCTTTCTTT	CASSTGERRSTEAFF
TRBD1	once	TRBJ2-1	TRBV5-6	TGTGCCAGCAGCTTGTTGTCAGGGGGCTACAATGAGCAGTTCTTC	CASSLLSGGYNEQFF
TRBD1	few	TRBJ2-1	TRBV27	TGTGCCAGCAGTTCCTGGACAGGGTTCTACAATGAGCAGTTCTTC	CASSSWTGFYNEQFF
-	-	TRBJ1-2	TRBV24-1	TGTGCCACCAGTGATCCCCGGCAGGGGCACTATGGCTACACCTTC	CATSDPRQGHYGYTF
TRBD1	-	TRBJ2-2	TRBV5-6	TGTGCCAGCAGCCCGGACAGGGGGCTGACCGGGGAGCTGTTTTTT	CASSPDRGLTGELFF
-	-	TRBJ1-5	TRBV5-8	TGTGCCAGCAGCTTAGGACAGTCGGCCCAGCCCCAGCATTTT	CASSLGQSAQPQHF
TRBD2	-	TRBJ2-1	TRBV7-6	TGTGCCAGCAGCCTACAATGGACTAGCGGGAATGAGCAGTTCTTC	CASSLQWTSGNEQFF
-	once	TRBJ1-3	TRBV2	TGTGCCAGCAGTGAGAGTGGGGCCAGGGCTGGAAACACCATATATTTT	CASSESGARAGNTIYF
TRBD2	-	TRBJ2-1	TRBV3-1/TRBV3-2	TGTGCCAGCAGCCAGGGCCCCGGGGGGAGCTCCTACAATGAGCAGTTCTTC	CASSQGPGGSSYNEQFF
TRBD1	-	TRBJ1-4	TRBV19	TGTGCGACAGGGGGCACTAATGAAAAACTGTTTTTT	CATGGTNEKLFF
-	-	TRBJ2-2	TRBV24-1	TGTGCCACCAGTGATTTGGGACTCGCTCGGGCCACCGGGGAGCTGTTTTTT	CATSDLGLARATGELFF
-	medium-sized	TRBJ1-6	TRBV2	TGTGCCAGCAGCGGAAGGCCCCAGGGCTCCTATAATTCACCCCTCCACTTT	CASSGRPQGSYNSPLHF
-	once	TRBJ1-2	TRBV6-5	TGTGCCAGCAGTTACTACAGGAACTATGGCTACACCTTC	CASSYYRNYGYTF
-	-	TRBJ1-4	TRBV18	TGTGCCAGCTCGCCGGGACAAGGGGAAAAACTGTTTTTT	CASSPGQGEKLFF
TRBD1	-	TRBJ1-1	TRBV27	TGTGCCAGCTCAGGACAGGCTGGGGGCACTGAAGCTTTCTTT	CASSGQAGGTEAFF
-	once	TRBJ1-1	TRBV6-5	TGTGCCAGCCCATGGACTTGGGCTTTCTTT	CASPWTWAFF
TRBD1	-	TRBJ1-3	TRBV5-1	TGCGCCAGCAGCGAACAACCCGGGACAGGGGGCTCCTCTGGAAACACCATATATTTT	CASSEQPGTGGSSGNTIYF
-	-	TRBJ1-4	TRBV3-1/TRBV3-2	TGTGCCAGCAGCGACACAGGGCGGGTTGAAAAACTGTTTTTT	CASSDTGRVEKLFF
TRBD2	-	TRBJ2-1	TRBV4-2	TGTGCCAGCAGCCCTCTAGCCCCAGCGGGGCAAAGGGGTGAGCAGTTCTTC	CASSPLAPAGQRGEQFF
TRBD1	-	TRBJ1-4	TRBV13	TGTGCCAGCAGCGCGGGACAGGGGAATGAAAAACTGTTTTTT	CASSAGQGNEKLFF
-	few	TRBJ2-4	TRBV2	TGTGCCAGCTCCAGAGAGCCAGGGCCATCCAAAAACATTCAGTACTTC	CASSREPGPSKNIQYF
-	-	TRBJ1-6	TRBV11-2	TGTGCCAGCAGAACAGGGCCGTACTTCAATTCACCCCTCCACTTT	CASRTGPYFNSPLHF
TRBD2	once	TRBJ2-5	TRBV7-9	TGTGCCAGCAGCTTTTCCTGGGAGGGAGGAGGAGAGACCCAGTACTTC	CASSFSWEGGGETQYF
-	-	TRBJ2-2	TRBV11-3	TGTGCCAGCAGCTTTAAAATCGGGGAGCTGTTTTTT	CASSFKIGELFF